These 2 T cell receptor beta chains came from one sample sequenced in a study of metastatic and nonmetastatic thyroid tumors. There were no patients who had received any treatment before thyroid surgery. TCRdb reprocessed the PCR reads via MiXCR. The profile shows roughly 90,000 clones, under 15% of them singletons. The specimen sequenced was blood. Receptors originate from a female donor with papillary thyroid cancer or a benign thyroid nodule (not recorded which). Some clones in this sample may be carry-over from other donors' samples.

In its sample, this clone was seen many times. V and J are TRBV5-1 and TRBJ2-3, with 8 bases aligning to TRBD1. Germline-derived CDR1 and CDR2 are SGHRS and YFSETQ. The trim removed 0 bases at V and 3 bases at J, leaving 6 bases unmatched. This CDR3 is 16 amino acids long. This chain's CDR3 is CASSLGDRLRTDTQYF. DNA of the CDR3: TGCGCCAGCAGCTTGGGGGACAGGCTGAGGACAGATACGCAGTATTTT.

This clone came up many times. The chain uses TRBV18 and TRBJ1-3, with D unclear. This CDR3 is 14 amino acids long. CDR1 and CDR2 (germline): KGHSH, LQKENI. Trimming shortened V by 2 bases and J by 4 bases, and 9 bases separated the two germline ends. CDR3 in DNA: TGTGCCAGCTCACCAAAGGTGACGGGAAACACCATATATTTT. Protein sequence: CASSPKVTGNTIYF.